This T cell receptor beta chain was documented in a study of beta chain features in type 1 diabetes. Study outcomes and limitations: Among all four CD4+ subsets, Type 1 diabetes patients had TCRB CDR3s that were moderately but significantly shorter.

Post-sort purity exceeded 98% for all sorted populations. The CDR3 has 14 amino acids. Germline CDR1 SGHTA, CDR2 FQGTGA. With 3 bases removed from V and 4 bases from J, the gap between germline ends came to 9 bases. Turning to this clone: Its antigen is still unknown.

Expressed TCRB transcripts got sequenced, as all isolated RNA was reverse transcribed. Repertoires were generated with immunoSEQ multiplex PCR, while TCRdb's copy carries only in-frame clones and drops some. The repertoire includes over 700,000 clones, under 20% of them detected once, and 0.02% to 0.025% sits in the top ten. Sequencing input: naive CD4+ T cells from blood. This chain links TRBV7-3 with TRBJ2-2; D is perhaps TRBD1 (5 bases). The receptor was derived from a woman between 18 and 30 years old in good health. As DNA, the CDR3 is TGTGCCAGCAGCTTTCAGGGCCTCACCGGGGAGCTGTTTTTT. This gives the protein CASSFQGLTGELFF. Full variable domain (missing parts from reference TRBV7-3 and TRBJ2-2): GAGVSQTPSNKVTEKGKYVELRCDPISGHTALYWYRQSLGQGPEFLIYFQGTGAADDSGLPNDRFFAVRPEGSVSTLKIQRTERGDSAVYLCASSFQGLTGELFFGEGSRLTVL.